The clone carrying this T cell receptor beta chain was found many times. What it binds is unknown. This record comes from a study of T-cell memory formation after mild COVID-19. Findings and caveats of the study: Still unconfirmed is whether the second-wave clones peaking on day 37 recognized SARS-CoV-2.

TCRdb fed the 5' RACE reads into MiXCR, producing one record per CDR3 protein. This table has more than 150,000 distinct CDR3 sequences, under 20% appearing once. Trimming took off 4 bases at V and 5 bases at J, with 15 bases between the two ends. CDR3 length equals 14 residues. Per the germline V gene, CDR1 is SGHRS and CDR2 is YFSETQ. V is TRBV5-1 and J is TRBJ2-5; no clear D. The sequencing sample was made of PBMCs or a T cell subset sorted from them (not recorded which). This TCR was recovered from a man aged 18 to 35 who had mild COVID-19 (a few samples of this study predate the infection). Cell type and time point are not known. The CDR3 loop reads CASSLGAGGETQYF. The CDR3 coding sequence is TGCGCCAGCAGCCTGGGTGCAGGCGGTGAGACCCAGTACTTC.